A selection of T cell receptor beta chains follows, all from one sample in a study of blood T cell repertoires in COVID-19. TCRdb's copy holds only in-frame clones and misses some; the assay was immunoSEQ multiplex PCR. Among fewer than 500,000 clones listed, around 87% were seen once. Sample: PBMCs or T cells enriched from blood (not recorded which). The receptors shown here come from a woman aged 18-29 years who had recovered from COVID-19. CDR3s include the opening cysteine and the closing phenylalanine or tryptophan. The D gene is left open where the match is weak. Some rows mark clone size as missing; the rest say once, few, many or name a class of expanded clone.

J gene,D gene,clone size,V gene,CDR3 protein,CDR3 DNA
TRBJ1-2,-,-,TRBV30,CAWTSTPDKPQGYGYTF,TGTGCCTGGACCTCAACCCCAGACAAACCCCAGGGGTATGGCTACACCTTC
TRBJ1-1,-,-,TRBV2,CASSGREGTEAFF,TGTGCCAGCAGTGGAAGGGAGGGCACTGAAGCTTTCTTT
TRBJ1-1,-,-,TRBV5-1,CASSPSTVNTEAFF,TGCGCCAGCAGCCCATCCACAGTGAACACTGAAGCTTTCTTT
TRBJ1-4,TRBD1,-,TRBV19,CASMDWGQPNEKLFF,TGTGCCAGTATGGACTGGGGACAGCCTAATGAAAAACTGTTTTTT
TRBJ1-1,-,-,TRBV30,CAWSRGSGWNTEAFF,TGTGCCTGGAGCAGGGGTTCGGGTTGGAACACTGAAGCTTTCTTT
TRBJ2-1,-,-,TRBV20-1,CSANRYNEQFF,TGCAGTGCTAACCGGTACAATGAGCAGTTCTTC
TRBJ2-7,-,-,TRBV28,CASSSPPSLRYEQYF,TGTGCCAGCAGTTCCCCCCCGTCGTTGAGATACGAGCAGTACTTC
TRBJ1-2,TRBD1,-,TRBV6-5,CASSLPGGTGDGYTF,TGTGCCAGCAGTCTCCCCGGGGGGACAGGGGACGGCTACACCTTC
TRBJ1-1,-,-,TRBV11-2,CASSWDRRGGNTEAFF,TGTGCCAGCAGCTGGGACCGCCGAGGGGGGAACACTGAAGCTTTCTTT
TRBJ2-7,TRBD2,-,TRBV7-9,CASSLPSGGPRPEQYF,TGTGCCAGCAGCCTCCCTAGCGGGGGGCCCCGCCCCGAGCAGTACTTC
TRBJ1-1,TRBD1,-,TRBV27,CASSLDRANTEAFF,TGTGCCAGCAGTTTAGACAGGGCGAACACTGAAGCTTTCTTT
TRBJ2-2,-,-,TRBV5-1,CASSRIPGLDTGELFF,TGCGCCAGCAGCCGTATCCCGGGACTTGACACCGGGGAGCTGTTTTTT
TRBJ1-1,-,-,TRBV3-1/TRBV3-2,CASSQQGSGLGTEAFF,TGTGCCAGCAGCCAACAGGGATCTGGTCTCGGCACTGAAGCTTTCTTT
TRBJ2-3,TRBD1,once,TRBV6-5,CASSHRGISTDTQYF,TGTGCCAGCAGTCACAGGGGGATAAGCACAGATACGCAGTATTTT
TRBJ1-5,-,-,TRBV5-1,CASSSEGGSNQPQHF,TGCGCCAGCAGCTCGGAGGGAGGTAGCAATCAGCCCCAGCATTTT
TRBJ2-3,TRBD1,-,TRBV7-8,CASSFLGQGPDTQYF,TGTGCCAGCAGCTTCCTCGGACAGGGACCAGATACGCAGTATTTT
TRBJ2-3,TRBD1,-,TRBV3-1/TRBV3-2,CASRQGDTQYF,TGTGCCAGCAGACAGGGGGATACGCAGTATTTT
TRBJ1-1,TRBD1,-,TRBV6-5,CASREGGDREAFF,TGTGCCAGCAGGGAGGGAGGGGACAGGGAAGCTTTCTTT
TRBJ1-3,-,-,TRBV5-4,CASSLTGQNTIYF,TGTGCCAGCAGCTTGACAGGCCAAAACACCATATATTTT
TRBJ2-3,TRBD2,-,TRBV30,CAWSVRPGPSAGGRTDTQYF,TGTGCCTGGAGTGTACGACCCGGCCCTTCAGCGGGGGGGCGCACAGATACGCAGTATTTT
TRBJ1-5,-,-,TRBV30,CAWRPGTYSNQPQHF,TGTGCCTGGAGGCCGGGAACGTATAGCAATCAGCCCCAGCATTTT
TRBJ2-6,-,many,TRBV6-1,CASSELKMTVSGANVLTF,TGTGCCAGCAGTGAACTAAAAATGACAGTCTCTGGGGCCAACGTCCTGACTTTC
TRBJ2-2,-,-,TRBV5-1,CASSDRDTANTGELFF,TGCGCCAGCAGCGACCGGGACACTGCTAACACCGGGGAGCTGTTTTTT
TRBJ2-7,-,-,TRBV11-2,CASSLAARHEQYF,TGTGCCAGCAGCTTAGCGGCGAGGCACGAGCAGTACTTC
TRBJ2-6,-,-,TRBV9,CASGGPGANVLTF,TGTGCCAGCGGGGGCCCGGGGGCCAACGTCCTGACTTTC
TRBJ1-1,TRBD1,-,TRBV6-1,CASSEWTGFVEAFF,TGTGCCAGCAGTGAATGGACAGGGTTTGTTGAAGCTTTCTTT
TRBJ1-2,-,once,TRBV2,CASQGDYYGYTF,TGTGCCAGCCAAGGGGATTACTATGGCTACACCTTC
TRBJ1-5,-,-,TRBV11-2,CASSLRTGDSNQPQHF,TGTGCCAGCAGCTTACGTACAGGTGATAGCAATCAGCCCCAGCATTTT
TRBJ2-2,TRBD2,-,TRBV6-1,CASSEAEGAGYGITGELFF,TGTGCCAGCAGTGAAGCGGAAGGAGCGGGGTACGGTATCACCGGGGAGCTGTTTTTT
TRBJ2-1,TRBD1,-,TRBV5-1,CASSSPDRGIDEQFF,TGCGCCAGCAGCTCCCCGGACAGGGGAATCGATGAGCAGTTCTTC
TRBJ1-5,-,once,TRBV30,CAWSGEGQPQHF,TGTGCCTGGAGTGGGGAGGGGCAGCCCCAGCATTTT